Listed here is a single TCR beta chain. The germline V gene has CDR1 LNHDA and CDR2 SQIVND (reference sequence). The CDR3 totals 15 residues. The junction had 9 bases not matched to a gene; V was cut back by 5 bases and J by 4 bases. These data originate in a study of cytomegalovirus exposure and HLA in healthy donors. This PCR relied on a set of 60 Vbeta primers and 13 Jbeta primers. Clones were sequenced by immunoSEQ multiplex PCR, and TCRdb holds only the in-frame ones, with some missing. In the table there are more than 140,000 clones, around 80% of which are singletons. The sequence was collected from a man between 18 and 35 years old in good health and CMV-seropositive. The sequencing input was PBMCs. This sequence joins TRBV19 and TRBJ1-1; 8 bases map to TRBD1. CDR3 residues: CASSPRDRPFTEAFF. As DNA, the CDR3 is TGTGCCAGTAGTCCTCGGGACAGGCCCTTCACTGAAGCTTTCTTT.